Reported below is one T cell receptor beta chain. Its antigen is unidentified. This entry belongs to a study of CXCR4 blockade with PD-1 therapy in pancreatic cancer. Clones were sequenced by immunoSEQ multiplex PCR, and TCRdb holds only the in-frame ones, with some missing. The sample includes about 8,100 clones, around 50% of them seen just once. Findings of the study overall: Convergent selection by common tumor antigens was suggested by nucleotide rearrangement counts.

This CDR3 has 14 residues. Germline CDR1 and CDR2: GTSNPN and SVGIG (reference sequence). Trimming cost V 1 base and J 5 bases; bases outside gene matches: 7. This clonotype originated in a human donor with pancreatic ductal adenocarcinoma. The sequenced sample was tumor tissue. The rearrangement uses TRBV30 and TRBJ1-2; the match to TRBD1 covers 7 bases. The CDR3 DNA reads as TGTGCCTGGAGTGGGGCAGGGGGAGGTTATGGCTACACCTTC. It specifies CAWSGAGGGYGYTF.